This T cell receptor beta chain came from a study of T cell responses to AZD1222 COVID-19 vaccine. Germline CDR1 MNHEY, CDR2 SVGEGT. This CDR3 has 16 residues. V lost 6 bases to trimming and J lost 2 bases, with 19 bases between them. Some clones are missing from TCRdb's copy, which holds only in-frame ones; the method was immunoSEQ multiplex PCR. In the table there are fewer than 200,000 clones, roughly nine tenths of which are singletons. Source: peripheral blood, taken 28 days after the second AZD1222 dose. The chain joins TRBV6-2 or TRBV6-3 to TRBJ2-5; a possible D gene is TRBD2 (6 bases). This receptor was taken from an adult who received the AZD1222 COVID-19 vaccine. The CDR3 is CASSLHWIGGQETQYF. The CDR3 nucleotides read TGTGCCAGCAGCCTACATTGGATCGGGGGTCAAGAGACCCAGTACTTC.